The next 23 T cell receptor beta chains were all read from a single sample in a study of tumor-infiltrating lymphocytes in primary liver carcinoma. Blood RNA originated from unsorted whole blood, with germline DNA additionally extracted. With a constant-region primer, TCR beta cDNA was made from approximately 510 ng of total RNA. Nested multiplex PCR, run for three rounds with slightly modified ARM-PCR, yielded TCR beta libraries. The two initial PCR rounds, around 10 cycles each, used TRBV1-TRBV30 forward and C-beta reverse primers. TCRdb redid the calling of the multiplex PCR reads with MiXCR, one entry per CDR3 protein. The sample includes about 330,000 distinct CDR3 sequences, less than 70% of them seen just once. The specimen was peripheral blood. The receptor source for this set is a man between 40 and 49 years old with primary liver carcinoma and hepatitis B virus infection.

This clonotype was picked up many times. The rearrangement joins TRBV4-3 to TRBJ2-3; 10 bases are shared with TRBD2. The CDR3 has 20 amino acids. The J segment lost 1 base and the V segment lost 0 bases, leaving 13 bases of the junction unmatched. Germline V gives CDR1 LGHNA, CDR2 YSLEER. The CDR3 nucleotides are TGCGCCAGCAGCCAAGAAATTTCGCTAGCGGGAGTCCCGCGCACAGATACGCAGTATTTT. Its protein is CASSQEISLAGVPRTDTQYF.

In this sample, this clonotype turned up many times. The chain combines TRBV6-2 or TRBV6-3 with TRBJ2-3; D not resolved. The CDR3 has 13 residues. In germline, CDR1 is MNHEY, CDR2 SVGEGT. Trimming stripped 2 bases from V and 2 bases from J, with 5 bases between. CDR3 sequence: CASSYRPTDTQYF. For the CDR3, the DNA is TGTGCCAGCAGTTACCGCCCCACAGATACGCAGTATTTT.

As for this clonotype: A much larger clonotype is one base distant, so this may be a read error. The chain recombines TRBV6-1 with TRBJ2-1; D ambiguous. Germline assignment: CDR1 MNHNS and CDR2 SASEGT. Between the trimmed V and J ends, which lost 3 bases and 6 bases, there was a span of 21 bases. CDR3 length: 17 residues. CDR3 sequence reads: CASSETRASWSTNEQFF. The CDR3 nucleotides are TGTGCCAGCAGTGAGACGAGAGCTTCGTGGAGTACCAATGAGCAGTTCTTC.

Points on this clonotype: At one boundary the junction diverges from the germline segment, which might be a read error. The chain couples TRBV6-2 or TRBV6-3 to TRBJ2-2; no clear D. CDR1 MNHEY and CDR2 SVGEGT come from the germline V gene. This CDR3 has 16 residues. The chain's CDR3 is CVSSQPDRANTGELFF. In DNA, the CDR3 is TGTGTCAGCAGTCAACCGGATAGAGCGAACACCGGGGAGCTGTTTTTT.

As concerns this clonotype: Given a much more abundant clone one base away, this may be a read error. The chain carries TRBV6-6 and TRBJ1-5; possible D gene TRBD1, 5 bases. CDR1 is MNHNY, CDR2 SVGAGI, per germline (reference sequence). This CDR3 is 17 amino acids long. The CDR3 loop is CASSSRSGEDVNQPHHF. The CDR3 DNA follows: TGTGCCAGCAGTTCTCGGTCGGGGGAGGATGTCAATCAGCCCCATCATTTT.

This chain links TRBV6-5 with TRBJ2-5; D may correspond to TRBD1 or TRBD2 (5 bases each). The CDR3 runs to 14 residues. Trimming shortened V by 7 bases and J by 5 bases, and 17 bases separated the two germline ends. The germline gives CDR1 MNHEY, CDR2 SVGAGI. The CDR3 DNA is TGTGCCAGCACTCTCATGGGGACGCCGGAGACCCAGTACTTC. Translation: CASTLMGTPETQYF.

About this clonotype: A much larger clone differs by one base, so this may be a read error. This chain joins TRBV6-5 and TRBJ2-6; D may be TRBD2 (6 bases). This CDR3 is built from 14 residues. The germline CDR1 and CDR2 sequences are MNHEY and SVGAGI. In DNA form, the CDR3 reads TGTGCCAGCAGCCGGGGGAAGTGGTCCAACGTCCTGGCTTTC. Translating it yields CASSRGKWSNVLAF.

V is TRBV12-3 or TRBV12-4 and J is TRBJ2-5; a possible D gene is TRBD2 (6 bases). The germline V and J ends were trimmed by 5 bases and 4 bases, with 11 bases remaining between them. The CDR3 spans 13 residues. The CDR3 is CASSPGSGETQYF. The CDR3 DNA is TGTGCCAGCAGTCCCGGGAGTGGAGAGACCCAGTACTTC.

Comment on this clonotype: Germline is not matched at one junction end, which may reflect a read error. The chain recombines TRBV11-2 with TRBJ2-5; D call uncertain. CDR1 is SGHAT and CDR2 is FQNNGV in the germline V gene. The CDR3 runs to 13 residues. CDR3 protein: CASSLQSPETRYF. CDR3 in DNA: TGTGCCAGCAGCTTACAGAGCCCGGAGACCCGGTACTTC. Looking up the rest from reference TRBV11-2 and TRBJ2-5 gives the full variable domain: EAGVAQSPRYKIIEKRQSVAFWCNPISGHATLYWYQQILGQGPKLLIQFQNNGVVDDSQLPKDRFSAERLKGVDSTLKIQPAKLEDSAVYLCASSLQSPETRYFGPGTRLLVL.

The chain combines TRBV6-1 with TRBJ2-7; a possible D gene is TRBD1 (5 bases). There are 14 residues in the CDR3. V lost 5 bases, J lost 2 bases, and 13 bases lay in between. CDR1 is MNHNS, CDR2 SASEGT, per germline. CDR3 DNA sequence: TGTGCCAGCAGTAAACATGGGGCGGCCTACGAGCAGTACTTC. This encodes CASSKHGAAYEQYF.

This clonotype was counted many times. The CDR3 loop is CASSLEASGRAVYEQYF. The CDR3 region has the DNA TGTGCCAGCAGCTTAGAAGCTAGCGGGAGGGCCGTATACGAGCAGTACTTC. This chain links TRBV11-1 with TRBJ2-7; 12 nucleotides match TRBD2. Germline V gene data show CDR1 as SGHAT and CDR2 as FQDESV (reference sequence). This CDR3 region has 17 residues. V lost 1 base and J lost 4; bases outside the gene matches: 8.

In regard to this clonotype: With a much larger clone just one base away, this may be a read error. The chain carries TRBV6-5 and TRBJ1-2, with a tentative D call TRBD1 (6 bases). This CDR3 comprises 13 residues. Per germline, CDR1 MNHEY and CDR2 SVGAGI. The ends were cut back, 5 bases at V and 8 bases at J, with 15 bases in the middle. CDR3 in DNA: TGTGCCAGCAGTCTCATACAGGGTTTCGGCTACACCTTC. Translation gives CASSLIQGFGYTF.

The chain has TRBV5-4 and TRBJ2-2; 9 nucleotides align to TRBD1. The CDR3 is 16 amino acids. Germline values: CDR1 SGHNT, CDR2 YYREEE (reference sequence). The ends lost 3 bases at V and 1 base at J; junction bases unmatched: 4. The CDR3 sequence: CASSSDRGGNTGELFF. The DNA for the CDR3 is TGTGCCAGCAGCTCAGACAGGGGGGGGAACACCGGGGAGCTGTTTTTT.

Notes on this clonotype: An end of the junction differs from the germline gene, which may be a read error. The chain combines TRBV11-2 with TRBJ2-5; D may correspond to TRBD1 or TRBD2 (6 bases each). The CDR3 contains 15 residues. Germline V CDR1 and CDR2: SGHAT, FQNNGV. The DNA of the CDR3 is TGTGCCAGCAACTTAATCTGGGGGGCAAAAGAGATCCAGTACTTC. Translating it yields CASNLIWGAKEIQYF.

This rearrangement joins TRBV11-2 to TRBJ2-1, with 8 positions matching TRBD2. The CDR3 spans 16 residues. Looked up from germline, CDR1 is SGHAT and CDR2 is FQNNGV. V gave up 1 base and J gave up 10 bases; unmatched junction bases: 12. CDR3 residues: CASSLVASGSIGEQFF. The CDR3 nucleotides are TGTGCCAGCAGCTTAGTGGCAAGCGGGAGTATAGGGGAGCAGTTCTTC.

Concerning this clonotype itself: One base away lies a much larger clone, so this may be a sequencing read error. CDR3 amino acids: CIVDQGDYYGYTF. The CDR3 DNA sequence: TGCATCGTTGATCAGGGGGATTACTATGGCTACACCTTC. The V call is TRBV29-1, the J call TRBJ1-2, with TRBD1 matching over 7 bases. This CDR3 comprises 13 residues. Germline loops: CDR1 SQVTM, CDR2 ANQGSEA.

In this sample, this clonotype turned up once. This sequence joins TRBV6-6 and TRBJ2-7; D is ambiguous. Germline CDR1 MNHNY, CDR2 SVGAGI (reference sequence). The CDR3 has 13 amino acids. The V end lost 5 bases, the J end lost 3 bases, and 11 bases lay between the germline ends. This chain's CDR3 is CASSPQENYEQYF. The DNA of the CDR3 is TGTGCCAGCAGTCCGCAGGAGAACTACGAGCAGTACTTC.

In the case of this clonotype: The CDR3 ends on some other residue instead of the conserved phenylalanine or tryptophan, so this is likely a read error. This CDR3 reads CASSLGLAGSTDTQYP. CDR3 DNA: TGTGCCAGCAGTTTGGGGCTAGCGGGAAGCACAGATACGCAGTATCCT. V gene TRBV12-3 or TRBV12-4 combines with J gene TRBJ2-3; 9 nucleotides align to TRBD2. Trimming took 3 bases from V and 0 from J; bases not matched to a gene: 4. The CDR3 is 16 amino acids.

The V and J genes are TRBV11-2 and TRBJ2-7; 9 bases align to TRBD1. Germline V lookup: CDR1 SGHAT, CDR2 FQNNGV. The CDR3 runs 15 residues. Germline trimming cut 9 bases from V and 3 bases from J; bases unmatched to any gene: 12. CDR3 in amino acids: CARGQGTGRIYEQYF. Here the CDR3 DNA reads TGTGCCAGGGGCCAAGGGACAGGGAGAATCTACGAGCAGTACTTC.

This clonotype appeared a few times. An end of the junction differs from the germline gene, which may be a read error. The V gene is TRBV6-1, the J gene TRBJ2-1, with 9 nucleotides matching TRBD1. Germline values: CDR1 MNHNS, CDR2 SASEGT. The CDR3 is made up of 14 amino acids. The CDR3 bases are TGTGCCATCCCCGGGACAGGGTTAAACAATGGGCAGTTCTTC. This codes for CAIPGTGLNNGQFF.

The V call is TRBV6-5, the J call TRBJ1-5; D possibly corresponds to TRBD1 (5 bases). CDR3 length: 18 residues. V dropped 10 bases and J dropped 0 bases, with 25 bases sitting between them. In germline, CDR1 is MNHEY, CDR2 SVGAGI. CDR3 sequence (DNA): TGTGCCACCACGAGTGGGCAGGACATAATTCATAGCAATCAGCCCCAGCATTTT. This encodes CATTSGQDIIHSNQPQHF.

For this clonotype: The junction and the germline gene differ at one end; a read error may be behind it. The J gene is TRBJ1-1, the V gene TRBV29-1; the D is unclear. Looked up from germline, CDR1 is SQVTM and CDR2 is ANQGSEA. The CDR3 extends over 12 amino acids. The CDR3 region has the DNA TGCAGCGTCGGACTGCTAAACACTGGAGCTTTCTTT. Amino acid sequence: CSVGLLNTGAFF.

In regard to this clonotype: One junction end disagrees with the germline gene, perhaps due to a read error. V is TRBV11-2 and J is TRBJ2-5, with a weak D call TRBD1 (6 bases). This CDR3 is 15 amino acids long. Germline V lookup: CDR1 SGHAT, CDR2 FQNNGV. The CDR3 sequence is CTSGPMTGAQETQYF. In nucleotides, the CDR3 is TGTACCAGCGGCCCAATGACAGGCGCGCAAGAGACCCAGTACTTC.